These 27 T cell receptor beta chains share one sample of origin, sequenced in a study of T cell responses to AZD1222 COVID-19 vaccine. Here immunoSEQ multiplex PCR was the method, and the copy in TCRdb shows in-frame clones only, minus some. The sample shows 150,000 to 200,000 clones, just over 90% of them seen only once. Specimen: peripheral blood, collected 28 days after the second AZD1222 dose. The origin of the receptors is an adult who received the AZD1222 COVID-19 vaccine.

This clone was detected only once. One end of the junction is discordant with germline, which a read error may explain. V is TRBV7-7 and J is TRBJ2-5, with D perhaps given as TRBD1 or TRBD2 (5 bases each). Looked up from germline, CDR1 is SSHAT and CDR2 is FNYEAQ (reference sequence). This CDR3 spans 15 amino acids. This CDR3 is CASSWGTAAQETQYF. In DNA, the CDR3 is TGTGCTAGCAGTTGGGGGACGGCAGCACAAGAGACCCAGTACTTC.

V is TRBV27 and J is TRBJ1-6; 9 bases agree with TRBD1. This CDR3 has 14 amino acids. Germline V gene lookup returns CDR1 MNHEY and CDR2 SMNVEV (reference sequence). The trim removed 5 bases at V and 8 bases at J, leaving 4 bases unmatched. CDR3 sequence reads: CASSPGQGYSPLHF. The CDR3 coding sequence is TGTGCCAGCAGTCCCGGACAGGGGTATTCACCCCTCCACTTT.

J is TRBJ1-5 and V is TRBV28; D gene ambiguous. Germline CDR1 is MDHEN and CDR2 is SYDVKM. Trimming took 8 bases from V and 11 from J, leaving 19 bases between them. The CDR3 is 13 amino acids. The CDR3 protein is CASRRLPSPAQHF. CDR3 nucleotides: TGTGCCAGCCGTCGACTGCCCAGCCCGGCCCAGCATTTT.

The rearrangement joins TRBV4-2 to TRBJ2-5; no firm D call. Per the germline V gene, CDR1 is LGHNA and CDR2 is YNFKEQ. Deletions cut 0 bases from V and 7 bases from J, with 15 bases between. The CDR3 sequence is 15 residues long. The CDR3 sequence is CASSQDRTGGGTQYF. The CDR3 DNA is TGTGCCAGCAGCCAAGACAGGACGGGTGGTGGGACCCAGTACTTC.

This clone came up once. The rearrangement links TRBV19 to TRBJ2-1; 9 bases are a match to TRBD1. The CDR3 is 14 amino acids. Germline V gene lookup returns CDR1 LNHDA and CDR2 SQIVND (reference sequence). V gave up 5 bases and J gave up 13 bases; unmatched junction bases: 12. The CDR3 DNA reads as TGTGCCAGTAGTTCGAGGGCCGGGACAGGGAGTCAGTTCTTC. This gives the protein CASSSRAGTGSQFF.

The chain carries TRBV30 and TRBJ1-2; D gene uncertain. The CDR3 is 15 amino acids. Germline V gives CDR1 GTSNPN, CDR2 SVGIG (reference sequence). V lost 0 bases and J 4 bases, leaving 15 bases between the germline ends. As DNA, the CDR3 is TGTGCCTGGAGTGTACAAGGGTTGTTTGGCTATGGCTACACCTTC. It specifies CAWSVQGLFGYGYTF.

The rearrangement uses TRBV6-5 and TRBJ1-2, with D possibly TRBD1 on 5 matching bases. The V and J ends lost 2 bases and 8 bases respectively, with 21 bases between them. Germline V gene sequence: CDR1 MNHEY, CDR2 SVGAGI. CDR3 length: 16 amino acids. CDR3 in DNA: TGTGCCAGCAGTTACGGGGCCACCTCTAAAAGGGAGGGCTACACCTTC. Translated, it gives CASSYGATSKREGYTF.

The chain has TRBV6-5 and TRBJ2-4, with 7 nucleotides matching TRBD1. The V segment lost 8 bases and the J segment 4 bases; nucleotides outside the gene matches: 5. Germline lookup yields CDR1 MNHEY and CDR2 SVGAGI. The CDR3 has 13 residues. The CDR3 coding sequence is TGTGCCAGCTTGGACAGGACGAAAAACATTCAGTACTTC. Translated, it gives CASLDRTKNIQYF.

The rearrangement links TRBV3-1 (or the pseudogene TRBV3-2) to TRBJ1-4; D remains unclear. The CDR3 loop spans 13 amino acids. Germline V gives CDR1 LGHDT, CDR2 YNNKEL (reference sequence). V was trimmed by 0 bases and J by 12 bases, leaving 11 bases between them. The DNA for the CDR3 is TGTGCCAGCAGCCAAGATGCACTGGGCGAACTGTTTTTT. Translated: CASSQDALGELFF.

V is TRBV12-3 or TRBV12-4 and J is TRBJ1-4, with D hard to call. This CDR3 contains 13 residues. V lost 5 bases and J 7 bases, leaving 11 bases between the germline ends. CDR3 DNA sequence: TGTGCCAGCAGTCCCCCTCGGGGTGAAAAACTGTTTTTT. It encodes CASSPPRGEKLFF.

In DNA, the CDR3 is TGTGCCAGCAGGACTTCAGGGGACACTGAAGCTTTCTTT. Translated: CASRTSGDTEAFF. The chain has TRBV28 and TRBJ1-1; D perhaps matches TRBD1 (6 bases). Germline lookup yields CDR1 MDHEN and CDR2 SYDVKM. Trimming stripped 6 bases from V and 3 bases from J, with 11 bases between. This CDR3 has 13 amino acids.

The CDR3 spells CASSAWGQGGWREKLFF. CDR3 nucleotide sequence: TGTGCCAGCAGTGCTTGGGGCCAGGGAGGTTGGAGGGAAAAACTGTTTTTT. The chain has TRBV2 and TRBJ1-4, with D possibly TRBD1 on 5 matching bases. CDR1 SNHLY and CDR2 FYNNEI come from the germline V gene. The CDR3 is made up of 17 amino acids. The V end lost 4 bases, the J end lost 8 bases, and 23 bases lay between the germline ends.

This clone has only one observation. The chain combines TRBV19 with TRBJ1-2; the D gene is possibly TRBD1 (6 bases). Germline CDR1 and CDR2: LNHDA and SQIVND (reference sequence). The CDR3 sequence is 16 residues long. V lost 3 bases and J 2 bases, leaving 16 bases between the germline ends. The CDR3 reads CASSIDLGGLNYGYTF. The CDR3 DNA follows: TGTGCCAGTAGTATCGACCTGGGGGGCTTGAACTATGGCTACACCTTC.

The rearrangement links TRBV21-1 to TRBJ1-1. TRBV21-1 counts as a pseudogene. This CDR3 spans 15 amino acids. DNA of the CDR3: TGTGCCAGCAGCAAAGGTCACAGCGGGAACACTGAAGCTTTCTTT. This encodes CASSKGHSGNTEAFF.

J is TRBJ2-6 and V is TRBV7-9; D perhaps matches TRBD2 (5 bases). CDR1 and CDR2 from the germline V gene are SEHNR and FQNEAQ (reference sequence). Trimming removed 1 base from V and 3 bases from J, with 10 bases in between. This CDR3 comprises 16 residues. The DNA of the CDR3 is TGTGCCAGCAGCTTAGGAACCGGGGTTGGGGCCAACGTCCTGACTTTC. This gives the protein CASSLGTGVGANVLTF.

This clone was detected only once. CDR3 nucleotide sequence: TGCGCCAGCAGCCAGGGCCCTAGGGGGGGGCCCCAAGAGACCCAGTACTTC. This codes for CASSQGPRGGPQETQYF. The gene calls are TRBV4-1 and TRBJ2-5; a possible D gene is TRBD2 (7 bases). Germline V gene lookup returns CDR1 MGHRA and CDR2 YSYEKL. The CDR3 runs to 17 residues. Trimming took 3 bases from V and 1 from J, leaving 18 bases between them.

The CDR3, as DNA: TGTGCCAGCAGCCACAGGGTCGAGTATTCACCCCTCCACTTT. This sequence encodes CASSHRVEYSPLHF. This chain connects TRBV6-5 to TRBJ1-6; a possible D gene is TRBD1 (6 bases). V lost 6 bases and J 8 bases, leaving 14 bases between the germline ends. This CDR3 contains 14 residues. CDR1 MNHEY and CDR2 SVGAGI come from the germline V gene.

V is TRBV4-1 and J is TRBJ2-2; D gene unclear. V lost 0 bases and J 4 bases, leaving 6 bases between the germline ends. This CDR3 has 14 amino acids. Germline V lookup: CDR1 MGHRA, CDR2 YSYEKL. The CDR3 DNA follows: TGCGCCAGCAGCCAAGATGCAGTCACCGGGGAGCTGTTTTTT. This translates into CASSQDAVTGELFF.

The rearrangement uses TRBV4-3 and TRBJ2-2, with a tentative D call TRBD2 (5 bases). Trimming cost V 3 bases and J 0 bases, with 20 bases left between them. CDR3 size: 19 residues. The germline CDR1 and CDR2 sequences are LGHNA and YSLEER. CDR3 protein: CASSHLPHKAGPNTGELFF. CDR3 nucleotide sequence: TGCGCCAGCAGCCACCTCCCTCACAAGGCGGGTCCGAACACCGGGGAGCTGTTTTTT.

The chain has TRBV6-2 or TRBV6-3 and TRBJ1-1; 8 positions agree with TRBD1. This CDR3 has 14 amino acids. Trimming took 0 bases from V and 12 from J; bases not matched to a gene: 9. Germline V lookup: CDR1 MNHEY, CDR2 SVGEGT. The CDR3 nucleotides read TGTGCCAGCAGTTACTCGATCAGGGGGCTGGAGTCTTTCTTT. Translating it yields CASSYSIRGLESFF.

The chain combines TRBV2 with TRBJ1-6; D ambiguous. The CDR3 has 13 residues. Per germline, CDR1 SNHLY and CDR2 FYNNEI. Deletions cut 4 bases from V and 7 bases from J, with 8 bases between. Here the CDR3 DNA reads TGTGCCAGCAGTGGGGGTATCAATTCACCCCTCCACTTT. It codes for CASSGGINSPLHF.

Only a few counts were recorded for this clone. J is TRBJ2-1 and V is TRBV7-3; 7 bases fit TRBD2. Per germline, CDR1 SGHTA and CDR2 FQGTGA. The length of the CDR3 is 13 residues. Losses at the gene ends were 4 bases for V and 8 bases for J; bases not matched to a gene: 5. The CDR3 DNA is TGTGCCAGCAGCTCCCGTCTAGCGGATGAGCAGTTCTTC. It translates to CASSSRLADEQFF.

CDR3 sequence: CASSPPGQPYNSPLHF. The DNA of the CDR3 is TGTGCCAGCTCACCACCAGGACAGCCTTATAATTCACCCCTCCACTTT. The rearrangement uses TRBV18 and TRBJ1-6; a possible D gene is TRBD1 (6 bases). V was shortened by 0 bases and J by 4 bases, with 10 bases between the two germline ends. This CDR3 is built from 16 residues. Germline loops: CDR1 KGHSH, CDR2 LQKENI. The full variable domain, completed using reference TRBV18 and TRBJ1-6, is NAGVMQNPRHLVRRRGQEARLRCSPMKGHSHVYWYRQLPEEGLKFMVYLQKENIIDESGMPKERFSAEFPKEGPSILRIQQVVRGDSAAYFCASSPPGQPYNSPLHFGNGTRLTVT.

The chain is built from TRBV20-1 and TRBJ2-7; D is unclear. Trimming took off 6 bases at V and 4 bases at J, with 10 bases between the two ends. The CDR3 runs to 11 residues. Germline CDR1 reads DFQATT; CDR2 reads SNEGSKA (reference sequence). In DNA form, the CDR3 reads TGCAGTGCCCTGGACGGATACGAGCAGTACTTC. The encoded protein is CSALDGYEQYF.

This clone was detected once. The chain carries TRBV28 and TRBJ2-3, with D tentatively TRBD1 (8 bases). The germline V gene has CDR1 MDHEN and CDR2 SYDVKM. The CDR3 has 16 residues. The V end lost 10 bases, the J end lost 4 bases, and 24 bases lay between the germline ends. The CDR3 is CATEDRTGRASDTQYF. The DNA for the CDR3 is TGTGCCACCGAAGACCGGACAGGGAGGGCATCAGATACGCAGTATTTT.

This rearrangement joins TRBV18 to TRBJ2-7; the D is unclear. The CDR3 is 13 amino acids. V lost 6 bases, J lost 5 bases, and 14 bases lay in between. Germline loops: CDR1 KGHSH, CDR2 LQKENI. The CDR3 nucleotides are TGTGCCAGCTCCCGGGTACAAGACCACGAGCAGTACTTC. Translating gives CASSRVQDHEQYF.

Of note for this clone: The junction differs from germline at one of its ends, possibly a read error. This chain connects TRBV5-1 to TRBJ1-1; 11 positions agree with TRBD1. Germline values: CDR1 SGHRS, CDR2 YFSETQ. CDR3 length equals 15 residues. The CDR3 DNA follows: TGCGCCAGCACCTTGAGGACAGGGGGCGCCTCTGAAGCTTTCTTT. Encoded protein: CASTLRTGGASEAFF. Complete variable domain (other parts from reference TRBV5-1 and TRBJ1-1): KAGVTQTPRYLIKTRGQQVTLSCSPISGHRSVSWYQQTPGQGLQFLFEYFSETQRNKGNFPGRFSGRQFSNSRSEMNVSTLELGDSALYLCASTLRTGGASEAFFGQGTRLTVV.